Each of the 17 T cell receptor beta chains below was sequenced from the same sample in a study of cytomegalovirus exposure and HLA in healthy donors. A multiplex PCR was run with 60 Vbeta primers and 13 Jbeta primers. TCRdb's copy holds only in-frame clones and misses some; the assay was immunoSEQ multiplex PCR. This table holds 130,000 or so clones. Sequencing input: PBMCs. These receptors were taken from a woman aged 40 to 49 in good health and CMV-seropositive.

The chain is built from TRBV9 and TRBJ2-7; no firm D call. The germline CDR1 and CDR2 sequences are SGDLS and YYNGEE. V gave up 4 bases and J gave up 4 bases, with 15 bases separating them. CDR3 length: 14 amino acids. CDR3 loop: CASSSSTRPYEQYF. The DNA of the CDR3 is TGTGCCAGCAGCTCGAGTACTCGCCCTTACGAGCAGTACTTC.

The rearrangement links TRBV11-2 to TRBJ2-2, with a weak D call TRBD2 (5 bases). The V gene's germline CDR1 is SGHAT and CDR2 FQNNGV. There are 14 residues in the CDR3. The germline V and J ends were trimmed by 5 bases and 4 bases, with 11 bases remaining between them. In nucleotides, the CDR3 is TGTGCCAGCAGCCGGGATAGGCTCACCGGGGAGCTGTTTTTT. Its protein product is CASSRDRLTGELFF.

The J gene is TRBJ2-7, the V gene TRBV19; the match to TRBD1 covers 9 bases. The CDR3 runs 15 residues. Germline V gives CDR1 LNHDA, CDR2 SQIVND (reference sequence). V lost 2 bases, J lost 2 bases, and 4 bases stayed unmatched. The CDR3 nucleotides are TGTGCCAGTAGTATACCGGGACAGGGTACCTACGAGCAGTACTTC. Protein sequence: CASSIPGQGTYEQYF.

DNA for the CDR3: TGTGCCAGCAGTGGTTTGAGCGGGAGAGGGACCGGGGAGCTGTTTTTT. Translating gives CASSGLSGRGTGELFF. The chain couples TRBV6-1 to TRBJ2-2, with 8 bases fitting TRBD2. Germline CDR1 is MNHNS and CDR2 is SASEGT. The CDR3 contains 16 residues. The trim removed 4 bases at V and 5 bases at J, leaving 9 bases unmatched.

The chain joins TRBV5-1 to TRBJ2-7, with 9 bases aligning to TRBD2. CDR1 and CDR2 from the germline V gene are SGHRS and YFSETQ. The CDR3 is made up of 15 amino acids. The V segment lost 3 bases and the J segment 3 bases; nucleotides outside the gene matches: 7. DNA of the CDR3: TGCGCCAGCAGCTCACCGGGACTAGCAGACTACGAGCAGTACTTC. Translated, it gives CASSSPGLADYEQYF.

The gene calls are TRBV28 and TRBJ2-1, with D possibly TRBD2 on 5 matching bases. This CDR3 is built from 16 residues. Deletions cut 7 bases from V and 0 bases from J, with 16 bases between. The germline V gene has CDR1 MDHEN and CDR2 SYDVKM. CDR3 DNA: TGTGCCAGCATTAGCTGGACTGGAAGCTCCTACAATGAGCAGTTCTTC. Translated, it gives CASISWTGSSYNEQFF. Supplemented by reference TRBV28 and TRBJ2-1, the full variable domain reads DVKVTQSSRYLVKRTGEKVFLECVQDMDHENMFWYRQDPGLGLRLIYFSYDVKMKEKGDIPEGYSVSREKKERFSLILESASTNQTSMYLCASISWTGSSYNEQFFGPGTRLTVL.

This rearrangement joins TRBV7-2 to TRBJ1-3; a possible D gene is TRBD1 (5 bases). The CDR3 totals 16 residues. Looked up from germline, CDR1 is SGHTA and CDR2 is FQGNSA. Between the trimmed V and J ends, which lost 4 bases and 1 base, there was a span of 14 bases. In DNA form, the CDR3 reads TGTGCCAGCAGCTGGACGGGGGAAGATTCTGGAAACACCATATATTTT. Protein: CASSWTGEDSGNTIYF.

On this clone: One end of the junction is discordant with germline, which a read error may explain. The rearrangement joins TRBV29-1 to TRBJ2-1; D unresolved. The CDR3 runs 11 residues. Germline V lookup: CDR1 SQVTM, CDR2 ANQGSEA. CDR3 bases: TGCAGCGTTGAACTCTACGATGAGCAGTTCTTC. This gives the protein CSVELYDEQFF.

The chain joins TRBV27 to TRBJ2-1, with 14 bases that match TRBD2. This CDR3 has 16 residues. J was trimmed by 2 bases and V by 5 bases; bases with no gene match: 2. Per germline, CDR1 MNHEY and CDR2 SMNVEV (reference sequence). DNA of the CDR3: TGTGCCAGCAGTCCGACTAGCGGGAGGGCCTACAATGAGCAGTTCTTC. Translation: CASSPTSGRAYNEQFF.

The chain has TRBV5-1 and TRBJ2-7; perhaps TRBD2 as D (5 bases). The CDR3 is 12 residues long. Deletions cut 0 bases from V and 6 bases from J, with 7 bases between. Germline CDR1 SGHRS, CDR2 YFSETQ. The CDR3 coding sequence is TGCGCCAGCAGCTTGGTAGGGAGCGAGCAGTACTTC. Translation: CASSLVGSEQYF.

The chain has TRBV5-1 and TRBJ2-5, with 9 bases aligning to TRBD2. The V segment lost 3 bases and the J segment 4 bases; nucleotides outside the gene matches: 10. Looked up from germline, CDR1 is SGHRS and CDR2 is YFSETQ. There are 16 residues in the CDR3. Here the CDR3 reads CASSSPPSGIAETQYF. As DNA, the CDR3 is TGCGCCAGCAGCTCCCCCCCTAGCGGGATCGCAGAGACCCAGTACTTC.

The V and J genes are TRBV27 and TRBJ2-7, with 9 bases fitting TRBD1. This CDR3 has 14 residues. The trim removed 2 bases at V and 2 bases at J, leaving 1 base unmatched. Per the germline V gene, CDR1 is MNHEY and CDR2 is SMNVEV (reference sequence). The CDR3 here is CASSLTGGPYEQYF. CDR3 nucleotide sequence: TGTGCCAGCAGTTTAACAGGGGGCCCCTACGAGCAGTACTTC.

The rearrangement links TRBV18 to TRBJ2-3; 13 bases are shared with TRBD2. This CDR3 contains 20 residues. From germline, CDR1 is KGHSH and CDR2 LQKENI. The V segment lost 3 bases and the J segment 2 bases; nucleotides outside the gene matches: 14. The CDR3 coding sequence is TGTGCCAGCTCACCGTGGCGACTAGCGGGAGGCCAACTGAACACAGATACGCAGTATTTT. Encoded protein: CASSPWRLAGGQLNTDTQYF.

This rearrangement joins TRBV5-6 to TRBJ2-3; 10 bases align to TRBD2. Germline trimming cut 6 bases from V and 5 bases from J; bases unmatched to any gene: 9. CDR3 size: 15 residues. Germline CDR1 and CDR2: SGHDT and YYEEEE. CDR3 DNA: TGTGCCAGCACCCTAACCGGGACTAGCGTAGATACGCAGTATTTT. It yields the protein CASTLTGTSVDTQYF.

The chain combines TRBV19 with TRBJ1-5, with D possibly TRBD1 on 5 matching bases. The germline CDR1 and CDR2 sequences are LNHDA and SQIVND (reference sequence). The CDR3 has 16 residues. Trimming left V 3 bases short and J 4 bases short, with 16 bases between. CDR3 sequence (DNA): TGTGCCAGTAGTATTTGGCTGGCGCAGGGAAATCAGCCCCAGCATTTT. Translated: CASSIWLAQGNQPQHF.

The chain uses TRBV10-3 and TRBJ2-5; 7 bases are shared with TRBD1. The closer fit of TRBJ2-7 to the DNA end suggests the J call may be wrong. Germline CDR1 ENHRY, CDR2 SYGVKD. This CDR3 is 15 amino acids long. CDR3 in DNA: TGTGCCATCAGATCCCGGGACAGAGGCCCCTACGAGCAGTACTTC. It specifies CAIRSRDRGPYEQYF.

The V and J genes are TRBV6-1 and TRBJ2-7, with 8 nucleotides matching TRBD1. The CDR3 covers 15 residues. The V segment lost 7 bases and the J segment 0 bases; nucleotides outside the gene matches: 8. Per the germline V gene, CDR1 is MNHNS and CDR2 is SASEGT. The CDR3 DNA follows: TGTGCCAGCAATATGGGACAGGCATACTCCTACGAGCAGTACTTC. It yields the protein CASNMGQAYSYEQYF.